This entry lists 22 T cell receptor beta chains sequenced from one sample in a study of cytomegalovirus exposure and HLA in healthy donors. With 60 Vbeta and 13 Jbeta primers, the PCR was carried out. Using immunoSEQ multiplex PCR, the repertoire was profiled, and TCRdb retains in-frame clones only, with some absent. Here the sample spans over 200,000 clones, about 70% being singletons. The specimen sequenced was PBMCs. Receptor source: a young woman in good health and CMV-seronegative.

With respect to this clone: A junction boundary mismatches the germline segment, possibly from a read error. The chain carries TRBV7-9 and TRBJ2-2, with D tentatively TRBD1 (5 bases). Germline V gene sequence: CDR1 SEHNR, CDR2 FQNEAQ (reference sequence). This CDR3 has 15 amino acids. CDR3 sequence: CSSSPRGANTGELFF. The CDR3, as DNA: TGTTCCAGCAGCCCTAGGGGCGCGAACACCGGGGAGCTGTTTTTT.

This clone appeared once. The genes are TRBV10-2 and TRBJ2-1; 12 bases align to TRBD2. From germline, CDR1 is WSHSY and CDR2 SAAADI. This CDR3 comprises 16 residues. The ends lost 1 base at V and 9 bases at J; junction bases unmatched: 7. CDR3 region: CASSEWASGGAVEQFF. CDR3 bases: TGCGCCAGCAGTGAGTGGGCTAGCGGGGGGGCCGTTGAGCAGTTCTTC.

V and J are TRBV6-6 and TRBJ2-5, with 10 bases identical to TRBD2. Per the germline V gene, CDR1 is MNHNY and CDR2 is SVGAGI (reference sequence). The CDR3 spans 15 residues. V was clipped by 7 bases and J by 1 base; unmatched bases: 6. The CDR3 here is CASTLAGGTQETQYF. The CDR3 DNA reads TGTGCCAGCACCTTAGCGGGGGGAACCCAAGAGACCCAGTACTTC.

The chain links TRBV6-5 to TRBJ1-2; D gene uncertain. The CDR3 totals 12 residues. Trimming took 7 bases from V and 8 from J, leaving 14 bases between them. Germline CDR1 MNHEY, CDR2 SVGAGI. In DNA form, the CDR3 reads TGTGCCAGCAACCCCCAGGCGTACGGCTACACCTTC. Protein sequence: CASNPQAYGYTF.

This clone showed up just once. The V call is TRBV5-4, the J call TRBJ1-2; 11 nucleotides line up with TRBD1. This CDR3 comprises 17 residues. Germline CDR1 reads SGHNT; CDR2 reads YYREEE (reference sequence). Germline trimming cut 4 bases from V and 0 bases from J; bases unmatched to any gene: 8. The CDR3 sequence: CASSLGTGGITNYGYTF. CDR3 sequence (DNA): TGTGCCAGCAGCCTGGGGACAGGGGGAATAACTAACTATGGCTACACCTTC.

This clone came up a few times. This chain uses TRBV11-3 with TRBJ2-6; D may be TRBD2 (6 bases). The CDR3 is 15 residues long. Deletions cut 5 bases from V and 4 bases from J, with 12 bases between. The germline V gene encodes CDR1 SGHNT and CDR2 YENEEA. CDR3 bases: TGTGCCAGCAGCCCCGGGAGTTCAGGGGCCAACGTCCTGACTTTC. As protein: CASSPGSSGANVLTF. Full variable domain (outside the CDR3, taken from reference TRBV11-3 and TRBJ2-6): EAGVVQSPRYKIIEKKQPVAFWCNPISGHNTLYWYLQNLGQGPELLIRYENEEAVDDSQLPKDRFSAERLKGVDSTLKIQPAELGDSAVYLCASSPGSSGANVLTFGAGSRLTVL.

J is TRBJ1-2 and V is TRBV5-4; 8 bases map to TRBD1. The CDR3 has 15 amino acids. Germline CDR1 is SGHNT and CDR2 is YYREEE (reference sequence). Trimming took 4 bases from V and 4 from J; bases not matched to a gene: 9. Here the CDR3 DNA reads TGTGCCAGCAGCCTATCGACAGGGGTTAGCTATGGCTACACCTTC. Amino acid sequence: CASSLSTGVSYGYTF.

The V and J genes are TRBV9 and TRBJ2-1; D might be TRBD1 (5 bases). This CDR3 has 17 amino acids. V shed 4 bases and J shed 0 bases, with 17 bases lying between them. CDR1 SGDLS and CDR2 YYNGEE come from the germline V gene. The CDR3 here is CASSPQNRSSSYNEQFF. DNA for the CDR3: TGTGCCAGCAGCCCACAGAACAGGAGTAGCTCCTACAATGAGCAGTTCTTC.

Regarding this clone: A read error may account for a junction end that differs from germline. The chain couples TRBV7-9 to TRBJ1-1; D possibly corresponds to TRBD1 (6 bases). The CDR3 runs 12 residues. Germline loops: CDR1 SEHNR, CDR2 FQNEAQ (reference sequence). CDR3 region: CSSSKGGLGAFF. In nucleotides, the CDR3 is TGTTCCAGCAGCAAGGGGGGGCTCGGAGCTTTCTTT.

The chain couples TRBV25-1 to TRBJ2-6; unclear D gene. The CDR3 is made up of 16 amino acids. The V end lost 3 bases, the J end lost 0 bases, and 9 bases lay between the germline ends. CDR1 is MGHDK and CDR2 is SYGVNS in the germline V gene. This chain's CDR3 is CASSESRSSGANVLTF. CDR3 DNA sequence: TGTGCCAGCAGTGAGTCAAGGAGCTCTGGGGCCAACGTCCTGACTTTC.

This clone has a handful of counts. The chain uses TRBV11-3 and TRBJ2-7; D gene unclear. The germline gives CDR1 SGHNT, CDR2 YENEEA. The CDR3 is made up of 12 amino acids. The V and J ends lost 0 bases and 6 bases respectively, with 6 bases between them. The DNA of the CDR3 is TGTGCCAGCAGCTTAGACGCTAGCGAGCAGTACTTC. Amino acid sequence: CASSLDASEQYF.

This clone was detected only once. This rearrangement joins TRBV18 to TRBJ2-7; 7 bases agree with TRBD2. The CDR3 has 15 amino acids. The J segment lost 0 bases and the V segment lost 2 bases, leaving 4 bases of the junction unmatched. Germline assignment: CDR1 KGHSH and CDR2 LQKENI. In nucleotides, the CDR3 is TGTGCCAGCTCACCAATATCGGGGGGCTCCTACGAGCAGTACTTC. Translated: CASSPISGGSYEQYF.

The chain uses TRBV6-1 and TRBJ1-6; D call uncertain. V was shortened by 7 bases and J by 3 bases, with 13 bases between the two germline ends. The CDR3 length is 15 residues. From germline, CDR1 is MNHNS and CDR2 SASEGT. The DNA of the CDR3 is TGTGCCAGCACGCTTGACACACGCTATAATTCACCCCTCCACTTT. Protein product: CASTLDTRYNSPLHF.

This sequence joins TRBV19 and TRBJ1-1; the D is unclear. V lost 6 bases and J lost 5, with 13 bases in between. Per the germline V gene, CDR1 is LNHDA and CDR2 is SQIVND (reference sequence). The CDR3 extends over 13 amino acids. The CDR3 reads CASSRPRETEAFF. Here the CDR3 DNA reads TGTGCCAGTAGCCGTCCGAGGGAAACTGAAGCTTTCTTT.

The chain carries TRBV6-5 and TRBJ1-2, with D possibly being TRBD1 (6 bases). V lost 10 bases and J 2 bases, leaving 14 bases between the germline ends. Per the germline V gene, CDR1 is MNHEY and CDR2 is SVGAGI. This CDR3 is built from 13 residues. CDR3 bases: TGTGCCACCGTCCGCGACAGGAACTATGGCTACACCTTC. The encoded protein is CATVRDRNYGYTF.

The V and J genes are TRBV6-5 and TRBJ1-1, with a tentative D call TRBD1 (6 bases). The CDR3 totals 14 residues. The germline V gene encodes CDR1 MNHEY and CDR2 SVGAGI. The V end was cut by 7 bases, the J end by 1 base, with 13 bases between. The CDR3 DNA is TGTGCCAGCAACAACAGGGCGACGAACACTGAAGCTTTCTTT. It specifies CASNNRATNTEAFF.

This clone was seen more than once but under ten times. CDR3 sequence: CASSPGGGEHYGYTF. In DNA, the CDR3 is TGCGCCAGCAGCCCGGGCGGGGGCGAGCACTATGGCTACACCTTC. The rearrangement joins TRBV5-1 to TRBJ1-2, with a weak D call TRBD1 (6 bases). V lost 4 bases and J lost 3, with 16 bases in between. The germline V gene has CDR1 SGHRS and CDR2 YFSETQ. The CDR3 covers 15 residues.

The gene calls are TRBV6-5 and TRBJ1-4; 9 nucleotides line up with TRBD1. This CDR3 spans 14 amino acids. CDR1 and CDR2 (germline): MNHEY, SVGAGI. V shed 4 bases, J shed 5 bases, and the junction held 2 bases outside the gene matches. CDR3: CASSSGTGNEKLFF. The CDR3 DNA reads TGTGCCAGCAGTTCCGGGACAGGGAATGAAAAACTGTTTTTT.

The V gene is TRBV4-3, the J gene TRBJ1-1; TRBD1 is a possible D gene (5 bases). V gave up 4 bases and J gave up 2 bases, with 11 bases separating them. Germline V gene sequence: CDR1 LGHNA, CDR2 YSLEER. The CDR3 has 14 amino acids. This chain's CDR3 is CASSPQDGNTEAFF. The CDR3, as DNA: TGCGCCAGCAGCCCACAGGACGGCAACACTGAAGCTTTCTTT.

This chain uses TRBV10-3 with TRBJ2-7, with D possibly being TRBD1 (5 bases). CDR3 size: 15 residues. Looked up from germline, CDR1 is ENHRY and CDR2 is SYGVKD. V was clipped by 3 bases and J by 3 bases, with 15 bases between them. The CDR3 bases are TGTGCCATCAGTGACTCAGGGTTAAGGGACTACGAGCAGTACTTC. As protein: CAISDSGLRDYEQYF.

This rearrangement joins TRBV4-2 to TRBJ1-3; D remains unclear. Germline assignment: CDR1 LGHNA and CDR2 YNFKEQ. This CDR3 contains 16 residues. V lost 0 bases, J lost 0 bases, and 9 bases lay in between. CDR3 sequence: CASSQDRVFSGNTIYF. For the CDR3, the DNA is TGTGCCAGCAGCCAAGATCGCGTGTTCTCTGGAAACACCATATATTTT.

V usage is TRBV4-2 and J usage is TRBJ2-3, with 11 bases that match TRBD2. With 4 bases clipped from V and 4 bases from J, the junction kept 7 bases outside the gene matches. This CDR3 has 16 amino acids. Germline CDR1 reads LGHNA; CDR2 reads YNFKEQ. CDR3 in DNA: TGTGCCAGCAGCCCAACGGGACTAGCGGTATCAGATACGCAGTATTTT. Its translation is CASSPTGLAVSDTQYF.